Shown below are 10 T cell receptor beta chains from a single sample sequenced in a study of shared clonotypes between healthy human individuals. The protocol was immunoSEQ multiplex PCR, while the TCRdb copy is restricted to in-frame clones and leaves out a portion. The data hold a few million clones, with roughly 95% observed a single time. Specimen: naive CD4+ T cells sorted from blood. Specified subset: CD45RA+ positively selected. The receptors come from a young man in good health.

Comments on this clone: This sample includes further DNA sequences coding for the same CDR3. This chain joins TRBV28 and TRBJ1-2; 7 bases are shared with TRBD1. This CDR3 comprises 12 residues. Trimming cost V 4 bases and J 7 bases; bases outside gene matches: 3. Per the germline V gene, CDR1 is MDHEN and CDR2 is SYDVKM. As DNA, the CDR3 is TGTGCCAGCAGTTACAGGGGATCTGGCTACACCTTC. This codes for CASSYRGSGYTF.

J is TRBJ2-1 and V is TRBV5-4; D might be TRBD1 (6 bases). V was cut by 5 bases and J by 1 base, with 13 bases left in between. The CDR3 consists of 15 residues. Germline V gene lookup returns CDR1 SGHNT and CDR2 YYREEE (reference sequence). The CDR3 is CASSVPGESYNEQFF. In DNA form, the CDR3 reads TGTGCCAGCAGTGTACCAGGGGAATCCTACAATGAGCAGTTCTTC.

This clone occurred a few times. The rearrangement uses TRBV7-2 and TRBJ1-6, with unresolved D. CDR1 is SGHTA and CDR2 is FQGNSA in the germline V gene. The CDR3 has 12 amino acids. V dropped 5 bases and J dropped 10 bases, with 9 bases sitting between them. The CDR3 region is CASSRLGSPLHF. CDR3 DNA: TGTGCCAGCAGCCGGCTGGGGTCACCCCTCCACTTT. The full variable domain, its missing parts supplied by reference TRBV7-2 and TRBJ1-6, is GAGVSQSPSNKVTEKGKDVELRCDPISGHTALYWYRQSLGQGLEFLIYFQGNSAPDKSGLPSDRFSAERTGGSVSTLTIQRTQQEDSAVYLCASSRLGSPLHFGNGTRLTVT.

The chain uses TRBV5-1 and TRBJ1-1; weak D call: TRBD1 (5 bases). The CDR3 extends over 15 amino acids. The germline V and J ends were trimmed by 3 bases and 0 bases, with 12 bases remaining between them. The germline V gene has CDR1 SGHRS and CDR2 YFSETQ. CDR3 residues: CASSSAWGMNTEAFF. The CDR3 nucleotides are TGCGCCAGCAGCTCAGCGTGGGGGATGAACACTGAAGCTTTCTTT. The entire variable domain, with the rest obtained from reference TRBV5-1 and TRBJ1-1, is as follows: KAGVTQTPRYLIKTRGQQVTLSCSPISGHRSVSWYQQTPGQGLQFLFEYFSETQRNKGNFPGRFSGRQFSNSRSEMNVSTLELGDSALYLCASSSAWGMNTEAFFGQGTRLTVV.

The genes are TRBV5-4 and TRBJ2-2, with D tentatively TRBD2 (5 bases). CDR1 and CDR2 (germline): SGHNT, YYREEE (reference sequence). Trimming removed 9 bases at V and 1 base at J, with 10 bases between. The CDR3 is 13 amino acids. The DNA of the CDR3 is TGTGCCAACGGAGGTCTGAACACCGGGGAGCTGTTTTTT. Its protein product is CANGGLNTGELFF.

A single count supports this clone. V gene TRBV10-3 combines with J gene TRBJ1-2; D not certain. Per the germline V gene, CDR1 is ENHRY and CDR2 is SYGVKD. There are 14 residues in the CDR3. The V end lost 3 bases, the J end lost 4 bases, and 12 bases lay between the germline ends. The CDR3 bases are TGTGCCATCAGTGATTCAACTGAACTCTATGGCTACACCTTC. Its protein product is CAISDSTELYGYTF.

The rearrangement joins TRBV5-1 to TRBJ2-3; TRBD1 matches 8 bases. CDR1 and CDR2 (germline): SGHRS, YFSETQ. V lost 2 bases and J lost 4; bases outside the gene matches: 3. The CDR3 extends over 14 amino acids. CDR3 residues: CASSFRTGPDTQYF. In nucleotides, the CDR3 is TGCGCCAGCAGCTTTAGGACAGGGCCAGATACGCAGTATTTT.

The V call is TRBV7-2, the J call TRBJ2-3; D ambiguous. The CDR3 has 14 amino acids. CDR1 is SGHTA and CDR2 is FQGNSA in the germline V gene. V lost 4 bases and J 0 bases, leaving 8 bases between the germline ends. This CDR3 reads CASSYSFSTDTQYF. Here the CDR3 DNA reads TGTGCCAGCAGCTACAGCTTTAGCACAGATACGCAGTATTTT.

The V and J genes are TRBV5-1 and TRBJ1-4, with D possibly being TRBD1 (6 bases). Germline V gene data show CDR1 as SGHRS and CDR2 as YFSETQ. This CDR3 has 14 residues. V lost 2 bases, J lost 5 bases, and 10 bases lay in between. The CDR3 DNA is TGCGCCAGCAGCTTCCCAGGGGCGAATGAAAAACTGTTTTTT. As protein: CASSFPGANEKLFF.

V gene TRBV7-8 combines with J gene TRBJ1-2; tentatively, D is TRBD1 (6 bases). The V end lost 5 bases, the J end lost 2 bases, and 24 bases lay between the germline ends. The CDR3 has 18 residues. CDR1 is SGHVS, CDR2 FQNEAQ, per germline. CDR3 protein: CASSAGWDTSFFNYGYTF. CDR3 DNA sequence: TGTGCCAGCAGCGCCGGGTGGGACACAAGTTTTTTCAACTATGGCTACACCTTC.